This T cell receptor (beta chain) is drawn from a study of Siglec-9 on CD8 T cells in melanoma. Repertoires were generated with immunoSEQ multiplex PCR, while TCRdb's copy carries only in-frame clones and drops some. The sample lists almost 30,000 clones, around three quarters occurring once. This clone was picked up a small number of times. The CDR3 runs to 13 residues. The germline V and J ends were trimmed by 1 base and 7 bases, with 10 bases remaining between them. Germline V CDR1 and CDR2: SEHNR, FQNEAQ (reference sequence). The rearrangement joins TRBV7-9 to TRBJ1-2, with D unresolved. The TCR sequence derives from a human donor in good health. The sample comprised Siglec-9- CD8+ T cells sorted from blood. Here the CDR3 DNA reads TGTGCCAGCAGCTTAGATCGGGGATCTGGCTACACCTTC. Its translation is CASSLDRGSGYTF.